A selection of T cell receptor beta chains follows, all from one sample in a study of response to subunit inactivated influenza vaccine. TCRdb passed the RT-PCR reads through MiXCR, listing each CDR3 protein once. The data contain about 800,000 distinct CDR3 sequences, over 20% of them singletons. The sample was PBMCs from blood, taken less than 6 days after vaccination. These receptors were collected from a man aged 45-65 years who received an inactivated influenza vaccine. The CDR3 runs from the conserved cysteine through the conserved F or W. Each record gives: clone size, V gene, D gene, J gene, CDR3 protein, CDR3 DNA. D genes are given only for firm matches. Size tells how often a clone was seen (once, few, many) or the class of an expanded clone, and some rows leave it out.

few	TRBV3-1	TRBD1	TRBJ1-5	CASSRGQNQPQHF	TGTGCCAGCAGCCGGGGACAGAATCAGCCCCAGCATTTT
few	TRBV5-1	TRBD1	TRBJ2-5	CASSSGQGAYQETQYF	TGCGCCAGCAGCTCCGGACAGGGGGCCTACCAAGAGACCCAGTACTTC
NA	TRBV24-1	NA	TRBJ2-2	CATSGAYESGELFF	TGTGCCACCAGTGGAGCGTACGAGAGCGGGGAGCTGTTTTTT
many	TRBV5-1	NA	TRBJ2-5	CASSLRLEETQYF	TGCGCCAGCAGCTTAAGGTTGGAAGAGACCCAGTACTTC
many	TRBV12-3/TRBV12-4	NA	TRBJ1-1	CASSLRGTNTEAFF	TGTGCCAGCAGTTTGAGGGGAACGAACACTGAAGCTTTCTTT
NA	TRBV4-3	NA	TRBJ2-1	CASSQEIRAYSYNEQFF	TGCGCCAGCAGCCAGGAAATTAGAGCTTACTCCTACAATGAGCAGTTCTTC
few	TRBV4-3	NA	TRBJ2-3	CASSRTGQSTDTQYF	TGCGCCAGCAGCCGGACGGGGCAATCCACAGATACGCAGTATTTT
NA	TRBV5-1	TRBD1	TRBJ1-3	CASSLDTGGGNTIYF	TGCGCCAGCAGCTTGGATACAGGGGGCGGAAACACCATATATTTT
few	TRBV4-2	NA	TRBJ1-1	CASSARTVMNTEAFF	TGTGCCAGCAGCGCTCGGACAGTGATGAACACTGAAGCTTTCTTT
NA	TRBV2	TRBD1	TRBJ1-4	CASSSRDSEKLFF	TGTGCCAGCAGTAGCCGGGACAGTGAAAAACTGTTTTTT
few	TRBV27	TRBD1	TRBJ1-1	CASSFQRGPTIGNTEAFF	TGTGCCAGCAGTTTTCAAAGGGGGCCCACTATAGGGAACACTGAAGCTTTCTTT
NA	TRBV28	TRBD1	TRBJ2-2	CASSNRQGLTGELFF	TGTGCCAGCAGCAACCGACAGGGTTTAACCGGGGAGCTGTTTTTT
NA	TRBV7-2	NA	TRBJ2-3	CASSLRPSSASTDTQYF	TGTGCCAGCAGCTTACGACCCTCTAGCGCCAGCACAGATACGCAGTATTTT
NA	TRBV11-2	TRBD1	TRBJ1-1	CASSLERGTGRNTEAFF	TGTGCCAGCAGCTTAGAAAGGGGGACAGGCCGGAACACTGAAGCTTTCTTT
few	TRBV7-2	NA	TRBJ2-7	CASSFFGGIIEQYF	TGTGCCAGCAGCTTCTTCGGAGGGATTATCGAGCAGTACTTC
NA	TRBV18	NA	TRBJ1-1	CASSPNGFTEAFF	TGTGCCAGCTCCCCCAATGGTTTCACTGAAGCTTTCTTT
once	TRBV11-3	TRBD2	TRBJ2-1	CASSLVLRPSGKAESSYNEQFF	TGTGCCAGCAGCTTAGTCCTTAGGCCTAGCGGAAAAGCAGAAAGCTCCTACAATGAGCAGTTCTTC
few	TRBV28	NA	TRBJ2-7	CASSYHRVRYEQYF	TGTGCCAGCAGTTACCACAGGGTTCGGTACGAGCAGTACTTC
few	TRBV20-1	NA	TRBJ1-3	CSAISWEKRNTIYF	TGCAGTGCTATTTCATGGGAAAAAAGAAACACCATATATTTT
NA	TRBV11-2	NA	TRBJ2-5	CASSQPWQGVETQYF	TGTGCCAGCAGCCAACCCTGGCAGGGTGTAGAGACCCAGTACTTC
NA	TRBV28	NA	TRBJ2-5	CASSSRLLEYQETQYF	TGTGCCAGCAGTTCCAGACTCCTGGAGTACCAAGAGACCCAGTACTTC
few	TRBV18	NA	TRBJ1-2	CASSLGAYLTNYGYTF	TGTGCCAGCTCATTGGGAGCCTACCTCACTAACTATGGCTACACCTTC
NA	TRBV20-1	NA	TRBJ1-1	CSATGTEGTEAFF	TGCAGTGCTACAGGGACCGAGGGAACTGAAGCTTTCTTT
few	TRBV5-1	TRBD2	TRBJ2-2	CASSLSSRLAGGELFF	TGCGCCAGCAGCTTATCCTCTAGACTAGCCGGCGGGGAGCTGTTTTTT
few	TRBV7-2	TRBD1	TRBJ2-2	CASSFRQGRVGELFF	TGTGCCAGCAGCTTCCGACAGGGAAGGGTCGGGGAGCTGTTTTTT
many	TRBV10-3	NA	TRBJ2-1	CATYNRDSSDEQFF	TGTGCCACTTATAACCGGGACTCCAGCGATGAGCAGTTCTTC
few	TRBV2	TRBD1	TRBJ1-1	CASSESRGRNTEAFF	TGTGCCAGCAGTGAATCCAGGGGGAGGAACACTGAAGCTTTCTTT
NA	TRBV29-1	TRBD1	TRBJ1-1	CSVGDRVGTEAFF	TGCAGCGTTGGGGACAGGGTAGGCACTGAAGCTTTCTTT
NA	TRBV29-1	TRBD1	TRBJ1-4	CSARTGESEKLFF	TGCAGCGCCCGGACAGGGGAGTCTGAAAAACTGTTTTTT
few	TRBV9	NA	TRBJ2-7	CASSVGHAGVNEQYF	TGTGCCAGCAGCGTAGGACACGCAGGTGTCAACGAGCAGTACTTC
few	TRBV7-2	TRBD2	TRBJ2-7	CASTGLADAAYEQYF	TGTGCCAGCACAGGACTAGCCGACGCGGCGTACGAGCAGTACTTC
NA	TRBV6-5	TRBD1	TRBJ2-1	CASSYGRGRYNEQFF	TGTGCCAGCAGTTACGGCAGGGGGCGTTACAATGAGCAGTTCTTC
NA	TRBV7-8	NA	TRBJ1-1	CASSVRGGRTEAFF	TGTGCCAGCAGCGTCAGGGGAGGGAGGACTGAAGCTTTCTTT
NA	TRBV2	NA	TRBJ2-7	CASSGRTVPYEQYF	TGTGCCAGCAGTGGGCGGACAGTCCCCTACGAGCAGTACTTC
NA	TRBV20-1	TRBD1	TRBJ2-7	CSVGGAGQGAQQYF	TGCAGTGTTGGGGGAGCGGGACAGGGGGCACAGCAGTACTTC
NA	TRBV9	TRBD2	TRBJ2-3	CASSPSTAGVTDTQYF	TGTGCCAGCAGCCCCAGTACAGCGGGGGTTACAGATACGCAGTATTTT